A selection of T cell receptor beta chains follows, all from one sample in a study of patients and donors after allogeneic stem cell transplantation. Each CDR3 protein is one row after TCRdb ran MiXCR on the RT-PCR reads. The sample records 900,000 to 1,000,000 distinct CDR3 sequences, more than 15% being singletons. The specimen was blood, either unsorted or a sorted T cell fraction (not recorded which). The origin of the receptors is a human donor who was either an allogeneic HSCT recipient or a stem cell or donor lymphocyte infusion donor (not recorded which). It is not recorded whose cells these are; they may come from a transplant donor. Each CDR3 is given with its conserved first and last residue. D genes are given only for firm matches. For some rows the clone size is stated as once, few or many, or as a class when expanded; others skip it.

V	size	J	D	DNA	CDR3
TRBV20-1	-	TRBJ2-1	TRBD2	TGCAGTGCTAGTGAGGTTAGCGGGAGGCCGAAGTCCTACAATGAGCAGTTCTTC	CSASEVSGRPKSYNEQFF
TRBV2	-	TRBJ2-7	TRBD1	TGTGCCAGCATCCGACAGGGCTCCTACGAGCAGTACTTC	CASIRQGSYEQYF
TRBV7-7	-	TRBJ1-5	-	TGTGCTAGCAGCTTAAGGTCGGGGTGCGGTATCCAGCCCCAGCATTTT	CASSLRSGCGIQPQHF
TRBV27	-	TRBJ2-7	TRBD2	TGTGCCAGCAAGACTAGCGGAGCCATCCACGAGCAGTACTTC	CASKTSGAIHEQYF
TRBV15	-	TRBJ1-3	-	TGTGCCACCAGCAGGGACAACTCTGGAAACACCATATATTTT	CATSRDNSGNTIYF
TRBV12-3/TRBV12-4	few	TRBJ1-2	-	TGTGCCAGCAGTTTAGCGTACAGTAAAGGCTACACCTTC	CASSLAYSKGYTF
TRBV24-1	-	TRBJ1-5	-	TGTGCCACCAGTGATGCCCGGCAGGAAAATCAGCCCCAGCATTTT	CATSDARQENQPQHF
TRBV6-1	-	TRBJ2-6	TRBD1	TGTGCCAGCAGTCAGAACCAGGGGGCTGGGGCCAACGTCCTGACTTTC	CASSQNQGAGANVLTF
TRBV6-1	-	TRBJ2-7	-	TGTGCCAGCAGCCACAGGTGGACCTACGAGCAGTACTTC	CASSHRWTYEQYF
TRBV9	-	TRBJ2-7	TRBD2	TGTGCCAGCAGCGGACTAGCGGGAAAAGAGCAGTACTTC	CASSGLAGKEQYF